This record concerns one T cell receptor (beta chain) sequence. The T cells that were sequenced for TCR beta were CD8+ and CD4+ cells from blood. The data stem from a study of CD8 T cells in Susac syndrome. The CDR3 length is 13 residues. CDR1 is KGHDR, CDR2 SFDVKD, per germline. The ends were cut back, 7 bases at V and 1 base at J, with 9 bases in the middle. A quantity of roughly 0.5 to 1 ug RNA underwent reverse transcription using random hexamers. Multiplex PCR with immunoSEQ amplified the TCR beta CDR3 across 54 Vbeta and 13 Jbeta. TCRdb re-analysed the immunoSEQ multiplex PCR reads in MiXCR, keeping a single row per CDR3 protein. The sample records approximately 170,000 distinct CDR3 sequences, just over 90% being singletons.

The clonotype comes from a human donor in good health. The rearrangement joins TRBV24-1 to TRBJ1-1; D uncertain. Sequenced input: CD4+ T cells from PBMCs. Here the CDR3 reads CATSGNPNTEAFF. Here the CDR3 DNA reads TGTGCCACCAGCGGCAATCCGAACACTGAAGCTTTCTTT.